Shown below are 22 T cell receptor beta chains from a single sample sequenced in a study of shared clonotypes between healthy human individuals. Using immunoSEQ multiplex PCR, the repertoire was profiled, and TCRdb retains in-frame clones only, with some absent. The sample holds around 2,000,000 clones, about 93% seen once. CD45RO-negative, CCR7-selected cells formed the naive CD8 fraction, which excluded terminally differentiated effector memory CD45RA+ cells. The sample consisted of naive CD8+ T cells from PBMCs. The receptors shown here come from a man aged 18 to 30 in good health. Some clones in this sample may be carry-over from other donors' samples.

The V gene is TRBV18, the J gene TRBJ2-5, with D unclear. The ends were cut back, 2 bases at V and 5 bases at J, with 21 bases in the middle. The germline V gene encodes CDR1 KGHSH and CDR2 LQKENI. The CDR3 covers 17 residues. The CDR3 DNA reads as TGTGCCAGCTCACCATCTAGGCTCATCTTTGGGATCGAGACCCAGTACTTC. The encoded protein is CASSPSRLIFGIETQYF.

This rearrangement joins TRBV6-5 to TRBJ2-5; D remains unclear. The germline V and J ends were trimmed by 5 bases and 3 bases, with 10 bases remaining between them. There are 13 residues in the CDR3. Germline-derived CDR1 and CDR2 are MNHEY and SVGAGI. CDR3 in DNA: TGTGCCAGCAGTGAAACATGGAAAGAGACCCAGTACTTC. Its protein product is CASSETWKETQYF.

The rearrangement uses TRBV9 and TRBJ1-2; 9 bases are a match to TRBD1. CDR1 and CDR2 (germline): SGDLS, YYNGEE. The CDR3 is made up of 16 amino acids. V shed 0 bases and J 8 bases; nucleotides not matched to a gene: 11. Written as DNA, the CDR3 is TGTGCCAGCAGCGTAGGAACAGGGGGCGCAAGTGGCGGCTACACCTTC. Protein sequence: CASSVGTGGASGGYTF. Full variable domain (missing parts from reference TRBV9 and TRBJ1-2): DSGVTQTPKHLITATGQRVTLRCSPRSGDLSVYWYQQSLDQGLQFLIQYYNGEERAKGNILERFSAQQFPDLHSELNLSSLELGDSALYFCASSVGTGGASGGYTFGSGTRLTVV.

The chain recombines TRBV30 with TRBJ2-7; D tentatively fits TRBD1 or TRBD2 (5 bases each). Germline lookup yields CDR1 GTSNPN and CDR2 SVGIG (reference sequence). This CDR3 is 14 amino acids long. V was clipped by 0 bases and J by 2 bases, with 11 bases between them. The CDR3 is CAWSVGDLTYEQYF. Written as DNA, the CDR3 is TGTGCCTGGAGTGTTGGGGACCTAACCTACGAGCAGTACTTC.

The V gene is TRBV27, the J gene TRBJ2-7; 8 positions agree with TRBD2. The ends lost 7 bases at V and 2 bases at J; junction bases unmatched: 4. The germline V gene has CDR1 MNHEY and CDR2 SMNVEV (reference sequence). The CDR3 is 13 amino acids. The CDR3 bases are TGTGCCAGCACGGGAGGGCCGGCCTACGAGCAGTACTTC. This gives the protein CASTGGPAYEQYF.

The V call is TRBV6-6, the J call TRBJ1-4; a weak D match, TRBD1 (5 bases). V was pared by 2 bases and J by 4 bases, with 11 bases between. Germline CDR1 is MNHNY and CDR2 is SVGAGI (reference sequence). The CDR3 sequence is 15 residues long. The CDR3 sequence is CASSYLPGNNEKLFF. CDR3 sequence (DNA): TGTGCCAGCAGTTACCTCCCAGGGAATAATGAAAAACTGTTTTTT.

The chain recombines TRBV9 with TRBJ1-1, with D tentatively TRBD1 (5 bases). Trimming removed 2 bases from V and 5 bases from J, with 13 bases in between. Germline V lookup: CDR1 SGDLS, CDR2 YYNGEE. The CDR3 extends over 14 amino acids. CDR3 in DNA: TGTGCCAGCAGCGTCCACCAGGGAGGAACTGAAGCTTTCTTT. It translates to CASSVHQGGTEAFF.

The rearrangement joins TRBV29-1 to TRBJ2-1, with D possibly matching TRBD1 (6 bases). Trimming took 7 bases from V and 6 from J, leaving 16 bases between them. This CDR3 has 13 residues. Per the germline V gene, CDR1 is SQVTM and CDR2 is ANQGSEA. The CDR3 coding sequence is TGCAGCGGTACAGGGCCTGTGAGCAATGAGCAGTTCTTC. It codes for CSGTGPVSNEQFF.

J is TRBJ1-5 and V is TRBV19, with D hard to call. The CDR3 has 14 amino acids. The V end was cut by 3 bases, the J end by 6 bases, with 12 bases between. From germline, CDR1 is LNHDA and CDR2 SQIVND (reference sequence). CDR3 in amino acids: CASSMGGVVQPQHF. The CDR3 DNA reads TGTGCCAGTAGTATGGGTGGGGTAGTTCAGCCCCAGCATTTT.

This chain uses TRBV10-2 with TRBJ1-3, with TRBD1 as a possible D gene (5 bases). The CDR3 extends over 15 amino acids. From germline, CDR1 is WSHSY and CDR2 SAAADI. Trimming left V 2 bases short and J 4 bases short, with 12 bases between. CDR3 sequence (DNA): TGCGCCAGCAGTGAGCCTCCGGGGGAAGGAAACACCATATATTTT. Its protein is CASSEPPGEGNTIYF.

The chain carries TRBV7-8 and TRBJ1-5, with 9 bases that match TRBD1. Germline-derived CDR1 and CDR2 are SGHVS and FQNEAQ. The CDR3 consists of 16 residues. Unmatched junction bases numbered 5, after V lost 5 bases and J lost 0 bases. In DNA form, the CDR3 reads TGTGCCAGCAGCCCGGACAGGGGAGTTAGCAATCAGCCCCAGCATTTT. This translates into CASSPDRGVSNQPQHF. The full variable domain, rest sourced from reference TRBV7-8 and TRBJ1-5, is GAGVSQSPRYKVAKRGQDVALRCDPISGHVSLFWYQQALGQGPEFLTYFQNEAQLDKSGLPSDRFFAERPEGSVSTLKIQRTQQEDSAVYLCASSPDRGVSNQPQHFGDGTRLSIL.

The rearrangement links TRBV6-4 to TRBJ1-4, with D possibly matching TRBD1 (5 bases). Trimming cost V 3 bases and J 5 bases, with 13 bases left between them. CDR3 size: 15 residues. The germline gives CDR1 MRHNA, CDR2 SNTAGT. CDR3 nucleotides: TGTGCCAGCAGTGAAACAGGTTGGGGAAATGAAAAACTGTTTTTT. Its protein product is CASSETGWGNEKLFF.

In this sample, this clone turned up once. This chain links TRBV13 with TRBJ1-1, with D tentatively TRBD1 (5 bases). V was pared by 5 bases and J by 1 base, with 11 bases between. This CDR3 is built from 14 residues. Germline lookup yields CDR1 PRHDT and CDR2 FYEKMQ (reference sequence). Here the CDR3 reads CASSHQTANTEAFF. The CDR3 DNA follows: TGTGCCAGCAGCCATCAGACAGCGAACACTGAAGCTTTCTTT.

Details on this clone: Other nucleotide sequences from this sample produce the same CDR3. The chain employs TRBV27 and TRBJ2-7; 10 bases match TRBD2. CDR1 and CDR2 from the germline V gene are MNHEY and SMNVEV (reference sequence). The CDR3 is 14 residues long. With V trimmed by 2 bases and J by 4 bases, 2 bases remained unmatched. The chain's CDR3 is CASSLLAGEYEQYF. The CDR3 DNA follows: TGTGCCAGCAGTTTACTAGCGGGAGAGTACGAGCAGTACTTC.

The V call is TRBV27, the J call TRBJ1-5; D not certain. Between the trimmed V and J ends, which lost 7 bases and 7 bases, there was a span of 20 bases. The V gene's germline CDR1 is MNHEY and CDR2 SMNVEV (reference sequence). The CDR3 sequence is 15 residues long. The CDR3 loop reads CASNLRGVPGQPQHF. DNA of the CDR3: TGTGCCAGCAACCTACGCGGGGTCCCGGGGCAGCCCCAGCATTTT.

V and J are TRBV7-3 and TRBJ2-7; no reliable D call. Trimming pared 5 bases from V and 3 bases from J, leaving 11 bases between. The CDR3 sequence is 13 residues long. Germline values: CDR1 SGHTA, CDR2 FQGTGA. Here the CDR3 DNA reads TGTGCCAGCAGCCCCGACAAGGGCTACGAGCAGTACTTC. Encoded protein: CASSPDKGYEQYF.

V and J are TRBV7-8 and TRBJ2-1; TRBD2 matches 8 bases. Trimming cost V 1 base and J 1 base; bases outside gene matches: 3. The germline gives CDR1 SGHVS, CDR2 FQNEAQ. CDR3 size: 16 residues. The CDR3 nucleotides are TGTGCCAGCAGCTTAGTCGGCGGGAGGTCCTACAATGAGCAGTTCTTC. Translated, it gives CASSLVGGRSYNEQFF.

The chain uses TRBV21-1 and TRBJ1-5. TRBV21-1 is classified as a pseudogene. This CDR3 comprises 16 residues. The CDR3 loop reads CASSKVTGPPGGTQHF. CDR3 bases: TGTGCCAGCAGCAAAGTAACAGGGCCTCCGGGGGGGACCCAGCATTTT.

As to this clone: Other DNA sequences in the same sample also yield this CDR3. The chain recombines TRBV11-2 with TRBJ2-7; TRBD2 agrees at 7 bases. Trimming cost V 1 base and J 0 bases; bases outside gene matches: 3. The CDR3 consists of 15 residues. CDR1 SGHAT and CDR2 FQNNGV come from the germline V gene. CDR3 in DNA: TGTGCCAGCAGCTTAGGTACTAGCGTCTCCTACGAGCAGTACTTC. Its protein product is CASSLGTSVSYEQYF.

This chain links TRBV28 with TRBJ2-5; D not resolved. TRBJ2-7 explains the end of the DNA better; the J call may be wrong. Per the germline V gene, CDR1 is MDHEN and CDR2 is SYDVKM. The CDR3 is 13 amino acids. The CDR3 reads CASSPRTTYEQYF. The CDR3 DNA follows: TGTGCCAGCAGTCCCCGGACCACCTACGAGCAGTACTTC.

V is TRBV28 and J is TRBJ1-2; D gene ambiguous. V was shortened by 1 base and J by 6 bases, with 9 bases between the two germline ends. The germline CDR1 and CDR2 sequences are MDHEN and SYDVKM. There are 13 residues in the CDR3. For the CDR3, the DNA is TGTGCCAGCAGTTTATACATGCAGGATGGCTACACCTTC. Residues: CASSLYMQDGYTF.

The chain links TRBV7-8 to TRBJ2-1; 8 bases map to TRBD2. The CDR3 is 16 residues long. Germline V gene lookup returns CDR1 SGHVS and CDR2 FQNEAQ. The V gene end was trimmed by 1 base and the J gene end by 0 bases; junction bases not matched to a gene: 2. The CDR3 loop is CASSLVAGNSYNEQFF. The CDR3 DNA sequence: TGTGCCAGCAGCTTAGTAGCGGGAAACTCCTACAATGAGCAGTTCTTC.